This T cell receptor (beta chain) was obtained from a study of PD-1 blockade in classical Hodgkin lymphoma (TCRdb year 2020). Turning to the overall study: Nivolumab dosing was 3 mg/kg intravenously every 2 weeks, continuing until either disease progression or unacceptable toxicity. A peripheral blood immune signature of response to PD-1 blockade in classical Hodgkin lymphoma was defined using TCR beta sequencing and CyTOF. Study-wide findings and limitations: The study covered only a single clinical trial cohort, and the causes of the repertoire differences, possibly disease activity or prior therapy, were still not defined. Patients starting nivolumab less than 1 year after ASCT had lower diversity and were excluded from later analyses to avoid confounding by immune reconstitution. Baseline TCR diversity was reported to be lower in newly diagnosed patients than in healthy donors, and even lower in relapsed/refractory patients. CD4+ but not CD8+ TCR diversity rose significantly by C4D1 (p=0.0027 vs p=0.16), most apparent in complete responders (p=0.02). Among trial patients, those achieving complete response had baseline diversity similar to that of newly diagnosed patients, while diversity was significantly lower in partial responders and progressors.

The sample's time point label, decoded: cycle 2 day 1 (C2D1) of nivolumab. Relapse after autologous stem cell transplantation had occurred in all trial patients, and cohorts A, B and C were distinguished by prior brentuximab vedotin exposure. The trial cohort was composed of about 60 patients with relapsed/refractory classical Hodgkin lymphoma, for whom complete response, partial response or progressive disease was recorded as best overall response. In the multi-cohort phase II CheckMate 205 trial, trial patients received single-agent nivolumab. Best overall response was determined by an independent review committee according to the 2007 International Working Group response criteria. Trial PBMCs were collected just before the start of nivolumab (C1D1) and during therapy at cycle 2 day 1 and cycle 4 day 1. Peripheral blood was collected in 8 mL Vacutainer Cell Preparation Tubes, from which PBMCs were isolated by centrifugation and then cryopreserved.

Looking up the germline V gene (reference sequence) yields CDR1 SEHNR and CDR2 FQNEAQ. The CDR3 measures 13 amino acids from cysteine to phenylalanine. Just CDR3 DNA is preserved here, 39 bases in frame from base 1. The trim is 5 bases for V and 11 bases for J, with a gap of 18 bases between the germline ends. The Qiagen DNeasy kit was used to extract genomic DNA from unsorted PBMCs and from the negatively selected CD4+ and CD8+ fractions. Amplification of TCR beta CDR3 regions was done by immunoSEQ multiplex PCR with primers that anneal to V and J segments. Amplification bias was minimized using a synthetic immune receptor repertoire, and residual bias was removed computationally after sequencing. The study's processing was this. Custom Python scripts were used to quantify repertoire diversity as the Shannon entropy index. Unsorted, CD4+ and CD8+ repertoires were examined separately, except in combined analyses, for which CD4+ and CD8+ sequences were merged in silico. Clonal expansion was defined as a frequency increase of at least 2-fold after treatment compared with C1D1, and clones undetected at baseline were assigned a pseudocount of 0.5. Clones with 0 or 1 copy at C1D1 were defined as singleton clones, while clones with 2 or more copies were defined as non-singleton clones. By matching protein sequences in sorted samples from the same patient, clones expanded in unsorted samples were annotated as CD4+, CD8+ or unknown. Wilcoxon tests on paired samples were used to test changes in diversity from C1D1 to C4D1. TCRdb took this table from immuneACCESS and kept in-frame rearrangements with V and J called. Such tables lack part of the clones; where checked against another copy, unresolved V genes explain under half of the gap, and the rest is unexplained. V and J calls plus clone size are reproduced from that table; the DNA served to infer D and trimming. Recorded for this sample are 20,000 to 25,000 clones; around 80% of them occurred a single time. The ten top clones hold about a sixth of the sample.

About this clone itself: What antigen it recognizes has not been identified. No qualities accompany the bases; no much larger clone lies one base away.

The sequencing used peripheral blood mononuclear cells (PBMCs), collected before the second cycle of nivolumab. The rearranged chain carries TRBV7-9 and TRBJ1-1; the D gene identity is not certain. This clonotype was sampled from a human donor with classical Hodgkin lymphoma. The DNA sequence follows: TGTGCCAGCAGCCACCCCCCCTGGGGTTCGGCTTTCTTT. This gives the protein CASSHPPWGSAFF.